This TCR beta chain was identified during a study of T cells in localized non-small cell lung cancer. Whole-study findings and limits: Elevated blood T cell density was associated with longer overall survival. Uninvolved adjacent lung showed peak T cell clonality, exceeding tumor. Researchers found a median around 50 of the top 100 tumor clones in adjacent lung.

TCRdb's table, derived via immunoSEQ multiplex PCR, lists solely in-frame clones and lacks some. Of about 24,000 clones detected, about 87% appear once; the ten largest clones hold around 9.9%. This CDR3 has 14 amino acids. Deletions cut 0 bases from V and 4 bases from J, with 10 bases between. Germline CDR1 reads MGHRA; CDR2 reads YSYEKL. For this clone: Its specificity is unknown.

The clonotype was recovered from a woman aged 40 to 75 with stage III lung adenocarcinoma. The specimen comprised peripheral blood mononuclear cells, sampled before any cancer treatment. The rearrangement uses TRBV4-1 and TRBJ2-7, with D perhaps TRBD2 (6 bases). The CDR3 region has the DNA TGCGCCAGCAGCCAAGATAGGGCGGGGTACGAGCAGTACTTC. It specifies CASSQDRAGYEQYF.